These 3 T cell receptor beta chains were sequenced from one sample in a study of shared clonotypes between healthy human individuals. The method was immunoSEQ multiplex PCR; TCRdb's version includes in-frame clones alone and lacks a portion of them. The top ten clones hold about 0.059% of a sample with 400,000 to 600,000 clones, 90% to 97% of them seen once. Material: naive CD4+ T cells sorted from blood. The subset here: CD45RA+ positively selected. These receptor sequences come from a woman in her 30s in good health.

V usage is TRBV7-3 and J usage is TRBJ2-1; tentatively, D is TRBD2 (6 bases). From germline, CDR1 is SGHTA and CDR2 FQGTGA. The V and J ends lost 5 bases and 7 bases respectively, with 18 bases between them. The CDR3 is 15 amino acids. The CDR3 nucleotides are TGTGCCAGCAGCACCGGACTACAACCTACGAATGAGCAGTTCTTC. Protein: CASSTGLQPTNEQFF.

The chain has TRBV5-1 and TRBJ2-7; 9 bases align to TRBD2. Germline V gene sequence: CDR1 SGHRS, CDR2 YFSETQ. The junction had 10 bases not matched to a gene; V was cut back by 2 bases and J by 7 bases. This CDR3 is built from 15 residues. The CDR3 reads CASSLASGIVGEQYF. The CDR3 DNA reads TGCGCCAGCAGCTTAGCTAGCGGGATAGTCGGTGAGCAGTACTTC.

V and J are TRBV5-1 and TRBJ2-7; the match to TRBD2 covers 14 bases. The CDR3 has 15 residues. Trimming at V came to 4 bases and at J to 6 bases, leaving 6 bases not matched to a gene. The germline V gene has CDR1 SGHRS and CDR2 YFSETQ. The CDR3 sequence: CASSNPGLAGAEQYF. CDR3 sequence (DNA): TGCGCCAGCAGCAATCCGGGACTAGCGGGAGCCGAGCAGTACTTC.